This TCR beta chain is from a study of blood T cell repertoires in COVID-19. The wider study: Samples representing acute and convalescent COVID-19 were sourced from the United States, Italy and Spain. Nucleic acid was either cDNA or gDNA, and it came from T cells, B-cell-depleted T cells, or PBMCs.

Original processing notes: Estimation of nucleated cell counts was performed using reference gene primer amplification. Libraries were prepared by immunoSEQ multiplex PCR; TCRdb keeps only in-frame clonotypes and omits some of them. The V and J calls and clone size were taken over from that table, and D and trimming were inferred from the DNA. The table includes about 48,000 clones, about nine tenths detected once. With 4 bases clipped from V and 6 bases from J, the junction kept 7 bases outside the gene matches. Per the germline V gene, CDR1 is SGHRS and CDR2 is YFSETQ. The CDR3 totals 14 residues. The chain carries TRBV5-1 and TRBJ2-7, with 10 bases aligning to TRBD1. This TCR derives from a man aged 70 or older with acute or convalescent COVID-19. The sample consisted of peripheral blood. The DNA of the CDR3 is TGCGCCAGCAGCGGGGGACAGGGGATGGGCGAGCAGTACTTC. Translating gives CASSGGQGMGEQYF.